The rows below give T cell receptor beta chains drawn from one sample of a study of T-cell memory formation after mild COVID-19. TCRdb re-called the 5' RACE reads with MiXCR, one entry per CDR3 protein. The repertoire holds some 180,000 distinct CDR3 sequences, with 13% as singletons. Sequenced: PBMCs or a T cell subset sorted from them (not recorded which). Receptor source: a man aged 18 to 30 who had mild COVID-19 (a few samples of this study predate the infection). Cell type and time point are not known. The CDR3 runs from the conserved cysteine through the conserved F or W. D genes are given only for firm matches.

v_gene	d_gene	j_gene	CDR3aa
TRBV19	.	TRBJ2-5	CATGTGSQETQYF
TRBV7-9	TRBD2	TRBJ2-1	CASIRSGAEEQFF
TRBV24-1	.	TRBJ2-2	CATQGWGDGELFF
TRBV12-3/TRBV12-4	TRBD1	TRBJ1-2	CASSGDSHYGYTF
TRBV7-2	TRBD2	TRBJ2-3	CASRHSGGRSTDTQYF
TRBV7-2	.	TRBJ2-7	CASSLGSSQYF
TRBV12-3/TRBV12-4	TRBD1	TRBJ2-5	CASSGQGPETQYF
TRBV5-1	.	TRBJ2-2	CASNRGPNTGELFF
TRBV7-9	.	TRBJ2-5	CASSLGSGMETQYF
TRBV25-1	TRBD2	TRBJ2-1	CASSARGGRDNEQFF
TRBV20-1	.	TRBJ1-2	CSARVQSTDGYTF
TRBV7-2	TRBD1	TRBJ2-7	CASSPYRGQFYEQYF
TRBV2	TRBD2	TRBJ2-7	CASSERIGGGSYEQYF
TRBV4-1	.	TRBJ1-5	CASSPGTRNQPQHF
TRBV12-3/TRBV12-4	.	TRBJ1-5	CASSLAWPNQPQHF
TRBV5-6	.	TRBJ2-3	CASSWGSTDTQYF
TRBV30	.	TRBJ2-7	CAWSGTNYEQYF
TRBV7-8	TRBD1	TRBJ1-5	CASSSDRVGGYQPQHF
TRBV7-2	.	TRBJ2-3	CASSKTLSTDTQYF
TRBV7-2	.	TRBJ1-4	CASSPPPQATNEKLFF
TRBV12-3/TRBV12-4	.	TRBJ2-2	CASSRRGLNTGELFF
TRBV4-2	.	TRBJ2-2	CASSQDPPQGYTGELFF
TRBV24-1	.	TRBJ1-1	CATSGWGDTEAFF
TRBV7-2	.	TRBJ2-5	CASRNSGTSGTQYF
TRBV29-1	.	TRBJ1-1	CSVEVGAMNTEAFF